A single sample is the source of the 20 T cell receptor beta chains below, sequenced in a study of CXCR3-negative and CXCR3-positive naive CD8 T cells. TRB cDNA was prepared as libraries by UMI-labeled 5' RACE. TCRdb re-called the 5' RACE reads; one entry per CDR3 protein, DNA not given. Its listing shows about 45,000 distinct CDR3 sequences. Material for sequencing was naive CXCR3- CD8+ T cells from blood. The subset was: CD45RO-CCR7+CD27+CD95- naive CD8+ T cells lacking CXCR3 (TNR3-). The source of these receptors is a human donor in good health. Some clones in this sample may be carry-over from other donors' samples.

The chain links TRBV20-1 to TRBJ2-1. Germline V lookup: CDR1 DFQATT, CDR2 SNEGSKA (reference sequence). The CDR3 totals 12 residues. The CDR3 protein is CSARDFYNEQFF.

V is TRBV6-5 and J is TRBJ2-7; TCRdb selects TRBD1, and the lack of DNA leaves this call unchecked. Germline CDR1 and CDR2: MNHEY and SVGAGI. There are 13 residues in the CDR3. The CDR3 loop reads CASSYVSGDEQYF.

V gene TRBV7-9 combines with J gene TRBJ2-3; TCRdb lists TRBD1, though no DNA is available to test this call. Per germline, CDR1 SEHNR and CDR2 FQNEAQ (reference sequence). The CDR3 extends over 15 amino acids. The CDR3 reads CASSPAGTGTDTQYF. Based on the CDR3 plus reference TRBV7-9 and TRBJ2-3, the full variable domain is DTGVSQNPRHKITKRGQNVTFRCDPISEHNRLYWYRQTLGQGPEFLTYFQNEAQLEKSRLLSDRFSAERPKGSFSTLEIQRTEQGDSAMYLCASSPAGTGTDTQYFGPGTRLTVL.

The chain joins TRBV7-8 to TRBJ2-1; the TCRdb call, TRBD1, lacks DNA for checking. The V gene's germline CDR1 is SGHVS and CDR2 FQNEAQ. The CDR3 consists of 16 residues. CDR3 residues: CASSSSVGGSHNEQFF.

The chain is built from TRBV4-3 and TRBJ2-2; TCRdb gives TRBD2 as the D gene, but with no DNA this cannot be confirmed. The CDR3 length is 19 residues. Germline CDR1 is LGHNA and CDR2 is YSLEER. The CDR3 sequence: CASSQVGLAVLANTGELFF.

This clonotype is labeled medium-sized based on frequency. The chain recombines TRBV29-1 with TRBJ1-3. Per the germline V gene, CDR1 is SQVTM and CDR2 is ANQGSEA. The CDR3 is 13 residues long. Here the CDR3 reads CSVETDSGNTIYF.

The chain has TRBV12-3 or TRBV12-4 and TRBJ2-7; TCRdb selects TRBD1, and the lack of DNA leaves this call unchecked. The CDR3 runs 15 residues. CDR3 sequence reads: CASSLRDSLYYEQYF.

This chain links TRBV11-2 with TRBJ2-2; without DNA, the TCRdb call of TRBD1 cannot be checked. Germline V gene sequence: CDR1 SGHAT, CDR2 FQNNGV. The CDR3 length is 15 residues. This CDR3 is CASSTGQGRTGELFF.

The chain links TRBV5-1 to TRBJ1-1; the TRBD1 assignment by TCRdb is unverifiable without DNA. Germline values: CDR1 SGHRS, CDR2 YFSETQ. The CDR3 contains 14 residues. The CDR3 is CATSLTGLNTEAFF.

CDR3 loop: CASSSPGQGLDNEQFF. The chain joins TRBV7-3 to TRBJ2-1; absent DNA, TCRdb's TRBD1 call cannot be checked. This CDR3 spans 16 amino acids. Germline lookup yields CDR1 SGHTA and CDR2 FQGTGA. Variable domain in full (rest from reference TRBV7-3 and TRBJ2-1): GAGVSQTPSNKVTEKGKYVELRCDPISGHTALYWYRQSLGQGPEFLIYFQGTGAADDSGLPNDRFFAVRPEGSVSTLKIQRTERGDSAVYLCASSSPGQGLDNEQFFGPGTRLTVL.

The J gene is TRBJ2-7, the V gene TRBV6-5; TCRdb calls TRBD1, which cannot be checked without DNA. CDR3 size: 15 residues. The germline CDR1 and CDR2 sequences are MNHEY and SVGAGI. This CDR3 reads CASSIGQGPSYEQYF.

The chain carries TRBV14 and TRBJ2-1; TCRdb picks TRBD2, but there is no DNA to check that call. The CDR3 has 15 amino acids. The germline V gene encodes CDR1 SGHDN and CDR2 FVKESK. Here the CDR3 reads CASSQVAERGNEQFF.

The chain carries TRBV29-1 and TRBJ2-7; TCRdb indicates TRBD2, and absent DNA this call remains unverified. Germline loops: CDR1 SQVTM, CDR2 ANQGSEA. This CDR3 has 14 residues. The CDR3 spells CSVALPRGGYEQYF.

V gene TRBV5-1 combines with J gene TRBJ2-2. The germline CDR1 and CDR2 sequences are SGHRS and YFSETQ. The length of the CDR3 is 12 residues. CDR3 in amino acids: CASRYNTGELFF.

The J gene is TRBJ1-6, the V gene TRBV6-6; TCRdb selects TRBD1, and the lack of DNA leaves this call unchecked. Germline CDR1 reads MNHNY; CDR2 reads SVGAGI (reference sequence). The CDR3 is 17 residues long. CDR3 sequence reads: CASSPRDTRSYNSPLHF.

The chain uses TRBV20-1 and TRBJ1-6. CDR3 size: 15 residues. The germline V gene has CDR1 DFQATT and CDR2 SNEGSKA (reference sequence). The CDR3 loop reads CSARPPDRTRGALHF.

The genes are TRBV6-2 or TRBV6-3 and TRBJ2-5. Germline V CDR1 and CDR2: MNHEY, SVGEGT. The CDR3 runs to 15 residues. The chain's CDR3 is CAVTLEEDFQETQYF.

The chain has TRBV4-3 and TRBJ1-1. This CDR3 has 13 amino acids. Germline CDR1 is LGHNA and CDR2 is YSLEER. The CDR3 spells CASSQDRWREAFF.

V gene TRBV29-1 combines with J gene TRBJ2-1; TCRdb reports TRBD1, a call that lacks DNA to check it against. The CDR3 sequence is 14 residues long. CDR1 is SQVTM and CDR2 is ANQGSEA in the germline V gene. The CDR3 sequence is CSVDPDRGYNEQFF.

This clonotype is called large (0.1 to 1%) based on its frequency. The CDR3 loop reads CSARLGDVEQFF. V is TRBV20-1 and J is TRBJ2-1; with no DNA, the TCRdb D assignment of TRBD1 cannot be verified. The CDR3 spans 12 residues. The germline V gene encodes CDR1 DFQATT and CDR2 SNEGSKA (reference sequence).